The following is a T cell receptor (beta chain) sequence with its context. The data were obtained in a study of blood T cell repertoires in COVID-19. V gave up 6 bases and J gave up 9 bases; unmatched junction bases: 13. Per germline, CDR1 LNHDA and CDR2 SQIVND (reference sequence). The CDR3 covers 17 residues. Authors' processing steps: Reference gene primer amplification gave nucleated cell count estimates. Clones were read by immunoSEQ multiplex PCR, and TCRdb kept only the in-frame ones, dropping some. The V and J calls and clone size are taken from that table; D and trimming were inferred from the DNA. The sample yields a few hundred thousand clones, approximately 87% seen once.

The receptor was isolated from a woman aged 45 to 65 who had recovered from COVID-19. The source material was PBMCs or T cells enriched from blood (not recorded which). The gene calls are TRBV19 and TRBJ2-1; 14 bases map to TRBD2. This chain's CDR3 is CASSPGLGLAGGGEQFF. The CDR3 DNA sequence: TGTGCCAGTAGCCCGGGACTCGGACTAGCGGGGGGAGGTGAGCAGTTCTTC.